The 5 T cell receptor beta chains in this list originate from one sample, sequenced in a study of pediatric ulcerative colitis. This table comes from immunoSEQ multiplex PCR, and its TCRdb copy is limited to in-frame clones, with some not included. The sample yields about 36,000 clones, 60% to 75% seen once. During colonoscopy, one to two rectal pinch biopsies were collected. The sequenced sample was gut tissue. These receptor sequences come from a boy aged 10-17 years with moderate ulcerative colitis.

The CDR3 protein is CASSSQGAYAEAFF. The CDR3 nucleotides read TGTGCCAGCAGCTCGCAGGGGGCCTACGCTGAAGCTTTCTTT. The chain couples TRBV7-6 to TRBJ1-1; 8 positions match TRBD1. Losses at the gene ends were 4 bases for V and 6 bases for J; bases not matched to a gene: 7. CDR1 SGHVS and CDR2 FNYEAQ come from the germline V gene. This CDR3 contains 14 residues.

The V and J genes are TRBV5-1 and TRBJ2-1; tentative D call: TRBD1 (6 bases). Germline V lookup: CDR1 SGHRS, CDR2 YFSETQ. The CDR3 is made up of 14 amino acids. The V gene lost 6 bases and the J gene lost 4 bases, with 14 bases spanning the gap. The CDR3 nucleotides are TGCGCCAGCACGGAACAGGGTAGTTACAATGAGCAGTTCTTC. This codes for CASTEQGSYNEQFF.

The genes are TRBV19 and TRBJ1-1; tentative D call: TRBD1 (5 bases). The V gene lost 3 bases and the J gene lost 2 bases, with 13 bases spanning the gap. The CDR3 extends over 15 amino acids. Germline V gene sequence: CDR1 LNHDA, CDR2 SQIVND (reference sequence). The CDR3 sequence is CASSMIQAANTEAFF. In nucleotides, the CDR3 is TGTGCCAGTAGTATGATACAGGCAGCAAACACTGAAGCTTTCTTT.

The CDR3 DNA reads as TGTGCCAGCAGCCCGAGGGGGGGCCTTTACCAGCCCCAGCATTTT. Amino acid sequence: CASSPRGGLYQPQHF. V and J are TRBV5-5 and TRBJ1-5; possibly TRBD1 for D (6 bases). The CDR3 spans 15 residues. Germline V gene data show CDR1 as SGHKS and CDR2 as YYEKEE (reference sequence). Trimming removed 4 bases at V and 7 bases at J, with 18 bases between. Using reference TRBV5-5 and TRBJ1-5 for the parts outside the CDR3, the full variable domain is DAGVTQSPTHLIKTRGQQVTLRCSPISGHKSVSWYQQVLGQGPQFIFQYYEKEERGRGNFPDRFSARQFPNYSSELNVNALLLGDSALYLCASSPRGGLYQPQHFGDGTRLSIL.

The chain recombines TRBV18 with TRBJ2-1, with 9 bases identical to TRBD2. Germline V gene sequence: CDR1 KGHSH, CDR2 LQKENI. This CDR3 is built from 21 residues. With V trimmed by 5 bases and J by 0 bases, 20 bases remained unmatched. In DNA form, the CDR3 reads TGTGCCAGCTCATCAATCGCGATTGCAGCGGGGGGACTCAGCTCCTACAATGAGCAGTTCTTC. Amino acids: CASSSIAIAAGGLSSYNEQFF.